Listed here are 14 T cell receptor beta chains from one sample, sequenced in a study of blood T cell repertoires in COVID-19. The table came from immunoSEQ multiplex PCR; TCRdb's copy has only in-frame clones and leaves some out. The repertoire consists of 300,000 to 450,000 clones, with roughly 86% occurring once and the leading ten covering 2.3%. The sample taken for sequencing was peripheral blood. Every receptor here comes from a woman aged 60-75 years with COVID-19, enrolled during active disease.

The chain employs TRBV6-5 and TRBJ2-3, with TRBD2 identical over 7 bases. The CDR3 loop spans 15 amino acids. The V gene end was trimmed by 7 bases and the J gene end by 0 bases; junction bases not matched to a gene: 7. Germline assignment: CDR1 MNHEY and CDR2 SVGAGI. The CDR3 sequence is CASTPMGGSTDTQYF. For the CDR3, the DNA is TGTGCCAGCACCCCAATGGGGGGGAGCACAGATACGCAGTATTTT.

The chain links TRBV18 to TRBJ2-5, with TRBD2 matching over 8 bases. The CDR3 has 16 amino acids. V shed 2 bases, J shed 2 bases, and the junction held 7 bases outside the gene matches. Per the germline V gene, CDR1 is KGHSH and CDR2 is LQKENI. The CDR3 region is CASSPLTSGQQETQYF. The CDR3 coding sequence is TGTGCCAGCTCACCATTAACTAGCGGACAACAAGAGACCCAGTACTTC.

The chain recombines TRBV20-1 with TRBJ1-5; D ambiguous. V lost 5 bases, J lost 7 bases, and 9 bases lay in between. Germline V lookup: CDR1 DFQATT, CDR2 SNEGSKA (reference sequence). This CDR3 comprises 11 residues. CDR3 in DNA: TGCAGTGCTGAAGGGAGACAGCCCCAGCATTTT. This sequence encodes CSAEGRQPQHF.

The CDR3: CAWSTGTGVIGSSPLHF. In DNA, the CDR3 is TGTGCCTGGAGTACCGGGACAGGGGTAATAGGTAGTTCACCCCTCCACTTT. The chain combines TRBV30 with TRBJ1-6, with TRBD1 identical over 10 bases. J was trimmed by 9 bases and V by 2 bases; bases with no gene match: 13. CDR1 and CDR2 (germline): GTSNPN, SVGIG (reference sequence). This CDR3 comprises 17 residues.

The V and J genes are TRBV5-1 and TRBJ2-2; D is uncertain. The CDR3 contains 17 residues. Germline assignment: CDR1 SGHRS and CDR2 YFSETQ. The V end lost 0 bases, the J end lost 0 bases, and 12 bases lay between the germline ends. The CDR3 sequence is CASSLASQASNTGELFF. In nucleotides, the CDR3 is TGCGCCAGCAGCTTGGCCTCCCAGGCTTCGAACACCGGGGAGCTGTTTTTT.

The rearrangement uses TRBV19 and TRBJ2-7, with D perhaps TRBD2 (5 bases). V was trimmed by 8 bases and J by 0 bases, leaving 14 bases between them. This CDR3 has 14 amino acids. Per the germline V gene, CDR1 is LNHDA and CDR2 is SQIVND (reference sequence). Here the CDR3 DNA reads TGTGCCAGTGCCGGAGGAGGAATCTCCTACGAGCAGTACTTC. Protein: CASAGGGISYEQYF.

As DNA, the CDR3 is TGTGCCTGGAGTGACAGGGGGTTCTATGGCTACACCTTC. Its protein product is CAWSDRGFYGYTF. V and J are TRBV30 and TRBJ1-2, with 8 bases aligning to TRBD1. In germline, CDR1 is GTSNPN, CDR2 SVGIG (reference sequence). The CDR3 is 13 residues long. J was trimmed by 4 bases and V by 1 base; bases with no gene match: 2.

The chain couples TRBV5-5 to TRBJ1-1, with 7 bases that match TRBD1. This CDR3 has 14 residues. V shed 5 bases and J 1 base; nucleotides not matched to a gene: 5. Germline V lookup: CDR1 SGHKS, CDR2 YYEKEE (reference sequence). This chain's CDR3 is CASSPGQSNTEAFF. The DNA of the CDR3 is TGTGCCAGCAGTCCGGGACAGTCGAACACTGAAGCTTTCTTT.

The J gene is TRBJ2-3, the V gene TRBV5-1; 9 bases align to TRBD2. This CDR3 has 15 residues. The germline V gene encodes CDR1 SGHRS and CDR2 YFSETQ. Losses at the gene ends were 2 bases for V and 1 base for J; bases not matched to a gene: 2. The DNA of the CDR3 is TGCGCCAGCAGCTTTTTAGCGGGGGGCACAGATACGCAGTATTTT. Translating gives CASSFLAGGTDTQYF.

Here the CDR3 reads CASSLDATDPRGYTF. The DNA of the CDR3 is TGTGCCAGCAGCTTGGATGCGACAGACCCTAGGGGCTACACCTTC. This chain links TRBV5-4 with TRBJ1-2; tentative D call: TRBD1 (5 bases). The CDR3 is 15 residues long. Germline CDR1 SGHNT, CDR2 YYREEE (reference sequence). Trimming left V 0 bases short and J 8 bases short, with 17 bases between.

Only one count was recorded for this clone. This sequence joins TRBV7-3 and TRBJ2-1; 7 nucleotides agree with TRBD2. Germline values: CDR1 SGHTA, CDR2 FQGTGA. V trimming: 0 bases; J trimming: 4 bases; junction bases outside the gene matches: 0. The CDR3 is 14 residues long. CDR3 protein: CASSLTAGYNEQFF. The DNA of the CDR3 is TGTGCCAGCAGCTTAACAGCGGGATACAATGAGCAGTTCTTC.

The chain carries TRBV9 and TRBJ2-1; 10 positions agree with TRBD2. The CDR3 is 15 amino acids. Losses at the gene ends were 6 bases for V and 1 base for J; bases not matched to a gene: 4. Germline CDR1 SGDLS, CDR2 YYNGEE. In nucleotides, the CDR3 is TGTGCCAGCACGAGCGGGGGGGGATCCTACAATGAGCAGTTCTTC. It is translated as CASTSGGGSYNEQFF.

V is TRBV5-1 and J is TRBJ2-3; 12 positions agree with TRBD1. Germline CDR1 is SGHRS and CDR2 is YFSETQ. After removal of 4 bases from V and 2 bases from J, the junction contained 2 bases not matched to a gene. This CDR3 has 15 amino acids. CDR3 bases: TGCGCCAGCAGCCGGGACAGGGGGCCCACAGATACGCAGTATTTT. It codes for CASSRDRGPTDTQYF.

V gene TRBV9 combines with J gene TRBJ1-1, with 8 nucleotides matching TRBD1. V lost 4 bases to trimming and J lost 1 base; unmatched junction nucleotides: 9. The length of the CDR3 is 16 residues. From germline, CDR1 is SGDLS and CDR2 YYNGEE. The DNA for the CDR3 is TGTGCCAGCAGCCCCAGGACAGGGATTTCGAACACTGAAGCTTTCTTT. This sequence encodes CASSPRTGISNTEAFF.